This T cell receptor beta chain was recorded in a study of T cell responses to AZD1222 COVID-19 vaccine. Study conclusions and caveats: Sampling captured repertoires only after the peak T cell response. Spike-specific TCR breadth rose after two AZD1222 doses, and depth rose as well. Regions 160-218 and 743-854 held dominance among vaccine-associated CD4 TCRs, which spanned spike.

TCRdb's table, derived via immunoSEQ multiplex PCR, lists solely in-frame clones and lacks some. The table includes approximately 44,000 clones, around three quarters detected once. Looked up from germline, CDR1 is LNHDA and CDR2 is SQIVND (reference sequence). The CDR3 length is 17 residues. V lost 3 bases, J lost 4 bases, and 6 bases stayed unmatched. Regarding this clone: Its specificity is unknown.

Sequenced material: peripheral blood, taken on day 0 of AZD1222 vaccination. The rearrangement joins TRBV19 to TRBJ2-1; 13 positions agree with TRBD2. The TCR was taken from an adult in good health. The CDR3: CASSISGLAGNYNEQFF. CDR3 DNA: TGTGCCAGTAGTATCTCGGGACTAGCGGGGAATTACAATGAGCAGTTCTTC.